This section outlines one TCR beta chain sequence together with its context. The sample is drawn from a study of shared clonotypes between healthy human individuals. Sequencing used immunoSEQ multiplex PCR; TCRdb keeps in-frame clones, though not all of them. The sample includes some 650,000 clones, almost 97% seen only once; the top ten take around 0.057%. The sample comprised naive CD4+ T cells sorted from blood. As to subset: CD45RA+ positively selected. The sequence derives from a woman younger than 45 in good health.

The CDR3 spells CASSPPLTSGVGNEQFF. DNA of the CDR3: TGCGCCAGCAGCCCACCGTTGACTAGCGGAGTTGGAAATGAGCAGTTCTTC. The genes are TRBV5-1 and TRBJ2-1; 9 bases match TRBD2. With V trimmed by 4 bases and J by 7 bases, 15 bases remained unmatched. There are 17 residues in the CDR3. CDR1 SGHRS and CDR2 YFSETQ come from the germline V gene.